Listed below are T cell receptor beta chains from one sample, sequenced in a study. TCRdb analysed the 5' RACE reads with MiXCR anew, one entry per CDR3 protein. The sample consists of roughly 57,000 distinct CDR3 sequences, around 20% of them appearing once. The sequenced sample was tumor-infiltrating Tregs sorted from the breast tumor. These receptors were taken from a female donor with breast cancer. Both conserved end residues are part of each CDR3. The order of the fields is V gene, D gene, clone size, J gene, CDR3 DNA, CDR3 protein. A D gene is named only where the DNA matches it firmly. Clone size is stated in some rows and not others, as once, few, many or a class when expanded.

TRBV2	NA	many	TRBJ2-1	TGTGCCAGCAGTGAAGCGAGTTATAAAGACAATGAGCAGTTCTTC	CASSEASYKDNEQFF
TRBV6-2/TRBV6-3	TRBD2	few	TRBJ2-7	TGTGCCAGCAGCCGGAGACTAGCCGCCAGCTCCTACGAGCAGTACTTC	CASSRRLAASSYEQYF
TRBV6-5	NA	NA	TRBJ1-1	TGTGTCAGCAGTTACTCGAAAAGGAACACTGAAGCTTTCTTT	CVSSYSKRNTEAFF
TRBV20-1	TRBD2	NA	TRBJ2-1	TGCAGTGCTAGGGGGCTAGCGGGTGATGAGCAGTTCTTC	CSARGLAGDEQFF
TRBV7-9	NA	NA	TRBJ1-1	TGTGCCGGCCAAGAGGGAGACACTGAAGCTTTCTTT	CAGQEGDTEAFF
TRBV20-1	TRBD2	few	TRBJ2-7	TGCAGTGCTATACGCCCAGGGGGGACTAGCGGGAGAGGGACCTACGAGCAGTACTTC	CSAIRPGGTSGRGTYEQYF
TRBV20-1	NA	few	TRBJ2-3	TGCAGCGCCGTGGACAGCCGCACAGATACGCAGTATTTT	CSAVDSRTDTQYF
TRBV12-3/TRBV12-4	NA	many	TRBJ2-6	TGTGCCAGCAGTTTAAGGTCTGGGGCCAACGTCCTGACTTTC	CASSLRSGANVLTF
TRBV3-1	TRBD1	few	TRBJ2-4	TGTGCCAGCAGCCAAGGCTACAGGGGGGAGGAATATAACATTCAGTACTTC	CASSQGYRGEEYNIQYF
TRBV20-1	TRBD2	few	TRBJ2-6	TGCAGTGCCGCGAAGGGAGGGTCTGGGGCCAACGTCCTGACTTTC	CSAAKGGSGANVLTF